A selection of T cell receptor beta chains follows, all from one sample in a study of blood T cell repertoires in COVID-19. Assay: immunoSEQ multiplex PCR; the TCRdb copy retains only in-frame clones and omits some. The sample holds 100,000 or so clones, around 81% seen once. The sample taken for sequencing was peripheral blood. The receptors shown here come from a man older than 75 with acute or convalescent COVID-19. CDR3s include the opening cysteine and the closing phenylalanine or tryptophan. The D gene is left open where the match is weak. Rows give clone size only sometimes, using once, few, many, or a class for an expanded clone.

v_gene: TRBV20-1; j_gene: TRBJ1-4; d_gene: TRBD1; abundance: NA; CDR3aa: CSASKPGQGVATNEKLFF; CDR3nt: TGCAGTGCTAGTAAACCGGGACAGGGGGTTGCAACTAATGAAAAACTGTTTTTT
v_gene: TRBV28; j_gene: TRBJ1-2; d_gene: NA; abundance: once; CDR3aa: CASSRPQGNNYGYTF; CDR3nt: TGTGCCAGCAGTCGCCCACAGGGAAATAACTATGGCTACACCTTC
v_gene: TRBV5-6; j_gene: TRBJ1-2; d_gene: NA; abundance: NA; CDR3aa: CASSLVGRRTYGYTF; CDR3nt: TGTGCCAGCAGCTTGGTCGGCCGGAGGACCTATGGCTACACCTTC
v_gene: TRBV27; j_gene: TRBJ2-7; d_gene: NA; abundance: NA; CDR3aa: CASSFYRSYEQYF; CDR3nt: TGTGCCAGCAGTTTTTACAGATCATACGAGCAGTACTTC
v_gene: TRBV5-1; j_gene: TRBJ1-4; d_gene: TRBD1; abundance: once; CDR3aa: CASRTGQTSTNEKLFF; CDR3nt: TGCGCCAGCAGGACGGGACAGACTTCAACTAATGAAAAACTGTTTTTT
v_gene: TRBV25-1; j_gene: TRBJ1-5; d_gene: TRBD1; abundance: NA; CDR3aa: CASSENGRGLNQPQHF; CDR3nt: TGTGCCAGCAGTGAAAACGGCAGGGGGCTCAATCAGCCCCAGCATTTT
v_gene: TRBV14; j_gene: TRBJ2-1; d_gene: NA; abundance: NA; CDR3aa: CASSQRGNEQFF; CDR3nt: TGTGCCAGCAGCCAAAGAGGCAATGAGCAGTTCTTC
v_gene: TRBV24-1; j_gene: TRBJ2-2; d_gene: TRBD2; abundance: NA; CDR3aa: CATAGGRGPNTGELFF; CDR3nt: TGTGCCACCGCGGGGGGGCGGGGACCGAACACCGGGGAGCTGTTTTTT
v_gene: TRBV28; j_gene: TRBJ1-2; d_gene: NA; abundance: NA; CDR3aa: CASSLWGGSYGYTF; CDR3nt: TGTGCCAGCAGTTTATGGGGGGGGTCCTATGGCTACACCTTC
v_gene: TRBV27; j_gene: TRBJ2-5; d_gene: NA; abundance: NA; CDR3aa: CASSRPGETQYF; CDR3nt: TGTGCCAGCAGCCGACCGGGGGAGACCCAGTACTTC
v_gene: TRBV4-3; j_gene: TRBJ2-1; d_gene: NA; abundance: NA; CDR3aa: CASSQGGAYYNEQFF; CDR3nt: TGCGCCAGCAGCCAAGGGGGCGCCTACTACAATGAGCAGTTCTTC
v_gene: TRBV3-1/TRBV3-2; j_gene: TRBJ2-7; d_gene: NA; abundance: NA; CDR3aa: CASSQGPGGSYEQYF; CDR3nt: TGTGCCAGCAGCCAAGGACCTGGGGGGTCCTACGAGCAGTACTTC
v_gene: TRBV30; j_gene: TRBJ1-1; d_gene: NA; abundance: NA; CDR3aa: CAWSPLQPLRQALETAFF; CDR3nt: TGTGCCTGGAGTCCCCTCCAACCTCTGCGACAGGCCTTAGAGACGGCTTTCTTT
v_gene: TRBV19; j_gene: TRBJ1-3; d_gene: NA; abundance: many; CDR3aa: CASSIGAYSGNTIYF; CDR3nt: TGTGCCAGTAGTATTGGGGCCTACTCTGGAAACACCATATATTTT
v_gene: TRBV5-1; j_gene: TRBJ1-1; d_gene: TRBD1; abundance: NA; CDR3aa: CASSRSDRGWMNTEAFF; CDR3nt: TGCGCCAGCAGCCGATCAGACAGGGGGTGGATGAACACTGAAGCTTTCTTT
v_gene: TRBV7-3; j_gene: TRBJ2-3; d_gene: NA; abundance: once; CDR3aa: CASSLTQDTDTQYF; CDR3nt: TGTGCCAGCAGCTTAACGCAGGACACAGATACGCAGTATTTT
v_gene: TRBV2; j_gene: TRBJ2-2; d_gene: NA; abundance: NA; CDR3aa: CASSRQGAGELFF; CDR3nt: TGTGCCAGCAGTAGACAAGGGGCCGGGGAGCTGTTTTTT
v_gene: TRBV29-1; j_gene: TRBJ1-1; d_gene: TRBD1; abundance: NA; CDR3aa: CSVGGPGQGNTEAFF; CDR3nt: TGCAGCGTTGGAGGTCCCGGACAGGGGAACACTGAAGCTTTCTTT
v_gene: TRBV4-1; j_gene: TRBJ1-6; d_gene: NA; abundance: NA; CDR3aa: CASSPGAGAVALHF; CDR3nt: TGCGCCAGCAGCCCCGGTGCGGGGGCAGTGGCCCTCCACTTT
v_gene: TRBV5-6; j_gene: TRBJ1-4; d_gene: NA; abundance: NA; CDR3aa: CASSFRDGLIGEVF; CDR3nt: TGTGCCAGCAGCTTCCGGGACGGACTAATAGGGGAGGTTTTT
v_gene: TRBV6-5; j_gene: TRBJ1-4; d_gene: TRBD1; abundance: NA; CDR3aa: CASSYSGQGVGEKLFF; CDR3nt: TGTGCCAGCAGTTACTCTGGACAGGGGGTGGGTGAAAAACTGTTTTTT
v_gene: TRBV4-3; j_gene: TRBJ2-1; d_gene: TRBD1; abundance: NA; CDR3aa: CASSPTNRGRDGNEQFF; CDR3nt: TGCGCCAGCAGCCCGACCAACAGGGGAAGGGACGGCAATGAGCAGTTCTTC
v_gene: TRBV3-1/TRBV3-2; j_gene: TRBJ2-7; d_gene: TRBD2; abundance: NA; CDR3aa: CASSQGTSGRLYEQYF; CDR3nt: TGTGCCAGCAGCCAAGGGACTAGCGGGAGGCTATACGAGCAGTACTTC
v_gene: TRBV25-1; j_gene: TRBJ2-1; d_gene: TRBD2; abundance: NA; CDR3aa: CASSGAGYYNEQFF; CDR3nt: TGTGCCAGCAGTGGAGCGGGATACTACAATGAGCAGTTCTTC
v_gene: TRBV12-3/TRBV12-4; j_gene: TRBJ1-2; d_gene: NA; abundance: NA; CDR3aa: CASSLGSDYGYTF; CDR3nt: TGTGCCAGCAGTTTGGGCAGTGACTATGGCTACACCTTC
v_gene: TRBV11-2; j_gene: TRBJ2-2; d_gene: NA; abundance: NA; CDR3aa: CASSRQYTGELFF; CDR3nt: TGTGCCAGCAGCAGACAGTACACCGGGGAGCTGTTTTTT
v_gene: TRBV28; j_gene: TRBJ2-7; d_gene: NA; abundance: NA; CDR3aa: CASSVHPYEQYF; CDR3nt: TGTGCCAGCAGTGTCCATCCATACGAGCAGTACTTC
v_gene: TRBV7-8; j_gene: TRBJ2-7; d_gene: TRBD1; abundance: NA; CDR3aa: CASSFRQGLTYEQYF; CDR3nt: TGTGCCAGCAGCTTTCGACAGGGCTTAACCTACGAGCAGTACTTC
v_gene: TRBV7-9; j_gene: TRBJ1-1; d_gene: TRBD1; abundance: NA; CDR3aa: CASSLSGTANTEAFF; CDR3nt: TGTGCCAGCAGCTTAAGTGGGACAGCGAACACTGAAGCTTTCTTT
v_gene: TRBV30; j_gene: TRBJ1-2; d_gene: TRBD1; abundance: NA; CDR3aa: CAYPRGHSYGYTF; CDR3nt: TGTGCCTACCCGAGGGGGCATAGCTATGGCTACACCTTC
v_gene: TRBV7-8; j_gene: TRBJ1-2; d_gene: NA; abundance: NA; CDR3aa: CASSPDHSTNYGYTF; CDR3nt: TGTGCCAGCAGCCCAGACCACAGCACTAACTATGGCTACACCTTC
v_gene: TRBV5-4; j_gene: TRBJ1-6; d_gene: NA; abundance: NA; CDR3aa: CASSTEQGWNSPLHF; CDR3nt: TGTGCCAGCAGCACGGAACAGGGATGGAATTCACCCCTCCACTTT
v_gene: TRBV2; j_gene: TRBJ1-5; d_gene: TRBD1; abundance: once; CDR3aa: CASSEEGTARQPQHF; CDR3nt: TGTGCCAGCAGTGAAGAAGGGACAGCTCGGCAGCCCCAGCATTTT
v_gene: TRBV18; j_gene: TRBJ1-3; d_gene: NA; abundance: NA; CDR3aa: CASSPGGASGNTIYF; CDR3nt: TGTGCCAGCTCACCAGGGGGCGCCTCTGGAAACACCATATATTTT
v_gene: TRBV4-2; j_gene: TRBJ2-1; d_gene: NA; abundance: few; CDR3aa: CASSQVGGGLYNEQFF; CDR3nt: TGTGCCAGCAGCCAAGTTGGCGGAGGTCTTTACAATGAGCAGTTCTTC
v_gene: TRBV19; j_gene: TRBJ1-4; d_gene: TRBD1; abundance: NA; CDR3aa: CASRKQGTGANEKLFF; CDR3nt: TGTGCCAGTAGAAAACAGGGGACCGGGGCTAATGAAAAACTGTTTTTT
v_gene: TRBV30; j_gene: TRBJ1-6; d_gene: TRBD1; abundance: NA; CDR3aa: CAWETRGLRGNSPLHF; CDR3nt: TGTGCCTGGGAGACCAGGGGGCTTCGAGGGAATTCACCCCTCCACTTT